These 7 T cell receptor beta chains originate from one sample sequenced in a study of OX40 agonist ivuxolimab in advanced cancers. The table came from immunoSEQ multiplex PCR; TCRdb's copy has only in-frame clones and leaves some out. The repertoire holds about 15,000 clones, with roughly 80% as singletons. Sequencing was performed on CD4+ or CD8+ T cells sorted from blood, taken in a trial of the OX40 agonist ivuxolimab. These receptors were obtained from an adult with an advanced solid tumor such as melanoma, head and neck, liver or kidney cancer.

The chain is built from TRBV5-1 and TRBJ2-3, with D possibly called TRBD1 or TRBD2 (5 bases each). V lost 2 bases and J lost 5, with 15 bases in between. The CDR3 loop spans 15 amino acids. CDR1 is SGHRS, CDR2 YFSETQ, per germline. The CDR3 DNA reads TGCGCCAGCAGCTTCCGGAGCGGCAGGGTAGATACGCAGTATTTT. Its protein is CASSFRSGRVDTQYF.

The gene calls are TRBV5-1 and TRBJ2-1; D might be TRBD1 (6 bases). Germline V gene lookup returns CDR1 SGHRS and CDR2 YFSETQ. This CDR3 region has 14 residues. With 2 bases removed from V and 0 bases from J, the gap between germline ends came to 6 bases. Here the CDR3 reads CASSLGGSYNEQFF. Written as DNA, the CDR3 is TGCGCCAGCAGCTTAGGGGGCTCCTACAATGAGCAGTTCTTC.

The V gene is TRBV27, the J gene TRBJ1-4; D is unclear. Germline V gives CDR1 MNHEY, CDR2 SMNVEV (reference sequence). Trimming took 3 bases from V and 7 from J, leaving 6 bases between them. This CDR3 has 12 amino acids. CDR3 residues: CASSFSGEKLFF. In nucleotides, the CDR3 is TGTGCCAGCAGTTTTTCGGGTGAAAAACTGTTTTTT.

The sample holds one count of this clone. CDR3 DNA sequence: TGTGCCAGCAGCCAAGATAAGGCAGCCTTTTATGGCTACACCTTC. It yields the protein CASSQDKAAFYGYTF. The V call is TRBV4-2, the J call TRBJ1-2; no definite D call. CDR1 and CDR2 (germline): LGHNA, YNFKEQ. V shed 0 bases and J shed 5 bases, with 13 bases lying between them. The CDR3 consists of 15 residues.

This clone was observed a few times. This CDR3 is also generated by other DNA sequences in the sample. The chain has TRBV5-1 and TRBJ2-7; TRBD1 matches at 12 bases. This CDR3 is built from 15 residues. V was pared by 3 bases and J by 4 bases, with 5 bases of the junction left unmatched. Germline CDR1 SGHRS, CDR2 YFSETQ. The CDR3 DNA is TGCGCCAGCAGCTCGGGACAGGGGGCGGGATACGAGCAGTACTTC. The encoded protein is CASSSGQGAGYEQYF.

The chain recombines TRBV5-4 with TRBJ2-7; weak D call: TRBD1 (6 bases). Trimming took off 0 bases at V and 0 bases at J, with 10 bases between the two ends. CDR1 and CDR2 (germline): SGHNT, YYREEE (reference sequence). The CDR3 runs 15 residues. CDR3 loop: CASSLAAGDSYEQYF. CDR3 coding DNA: TGTGCCAGCAGCTTGGCGGCAGGGGACTCCTACGAGCAGTACTTC.

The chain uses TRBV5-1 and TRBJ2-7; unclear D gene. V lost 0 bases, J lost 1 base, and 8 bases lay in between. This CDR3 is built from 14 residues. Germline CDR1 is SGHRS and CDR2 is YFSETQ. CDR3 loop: CASSLVGYSYEQYF. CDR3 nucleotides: TGCGCCAGCAGCTTGGTTGGGTATTCCTACGAGCAGTACTTC.